This T cell receptor beta chain was observed in a study of cytomegalovirus exposure and HLA in healthy donors. A multiplex PCR was run with 60 Vbeta primers and 13 Jbeta primers. Libraries were prepared by immunoSEQ multiplex PCR; TCRdb keeps only in-frame clonotypes and omits some of them. Among about 56,000 clones listed, roughly 83% were seen once. Germline V gene data show CDR1 as SNHLY and CDR2 as FYNNEI. V lost 3 bases and J 3 bases, leaving 12 bases between the germline ends. The CDR3 runs 15 residues. This clone has just a few counts. The chain carries TRBV2 and TRBJ1-5; weak D call: TRBD1 (6 bases). Sample: PBMCs. The TCR was taken from a man aged 35-49 years in good health and CMV-seronegative. CDR3 amino acids: CASSDEQGSNQPQHF. The CDR3 DNA is TGTGCCAGCAGTGATGAACAGGGATCCAATCAGCCCCAGCATTTT.